Listed here is a single T cell receptor beta chain. V dropped 2 bases and J dropped 6 bases, with 11 bases sitting between them. Germline V lookup: CDR1 LNHDA, CDR2 SQIVND (reference sequence). The CDR3 runs 14 residues. This entry comes from a study of T cell responses to AZD1222 COVID-19 vaccine. This table comes from immunoSEQ multiplex PCR, and its TCRdb copy is limited to in-frame clones, with some not included. There are tens of thousands of clones in the sample; more than 70% occur only once, and 6.9% lies in the top ten. The chain uses TRBV19 and TRBJ2-1; the D gene is possibly TRBD1 (5 bases). This TCR came from an adult who received the AZD1222 COVID-19 vaccine. The sequencing used peripheral blood, collected 28 days after the second AZD1222 dose. The CDR3 bases are TGTGCCAGTAGTATACAGGGCCCTGTCAATGAGCAGTTCTTC. As protein: CASSIQGPVNEQFF.